The 23 T cell receptor beta chains below all came from one sample that was sequenced in a study of T cells in tumors after PD-1 blockade. TCRdb keeps only in-frame clones here, not all; method: immunoSEQ multiplex PCR. Of about 3,900 clones listed, around 70% are singletons. The input for sequencing was tumor tissue, taken before anti-PD-1 treatment. The source is a human donor with basal cell carcinoma.

This clone was counted between two and nine times. This chain connects TRBV11-1 to TRBJ1-2; D remains unclear. Germline assignment: CDR1 SGHAT and CDR2 FQDESV (reference sequence). CDR3 size: 12 residues. V shed 5 bases and J shed 5 bases, with 9 bases lying between them. The CDR3 loop is CASSRSGYGYTF. CDR3 DNA sequence: TGTGCCAGCAGCCGGTCGGGGTATGGCTACACCTTC.

The chain combines TRBV12-3 or TRBV12-4 with TRBJ2-5; 9 bases are shared with TRBD2. This CDR3 comprises 13 residues. V gave up 8 bases and J gave up 6 bases; unmatched junction bases: 7. This CDR3 is CASYSGGRKTQYF. CDR3 in DNA: TGTGCCAGCTACAGCGGGGGGAGGAAGACCCAGTACTTC.

The chain employs TRBV7-9 and TRBJ2-7; 10 bases align to TRBD2. The germline gives CDR1 SEHNR, CDR2 FQNEAQ (reference sequence). CDR3 length: 16 amino acids. The V segment lost 1 base and the J segment 4 bases; nucleotides outside the gene matches: 7. CDR3 bases: TGTGCCAGCAGCTTAGATTTAGCGGGGGGAGCTTACGAGCAGTACTTC. The encoded protein is CASSLDLAGGAYEQYF.

A few counts support this clone. The chain carries TRBV19 and TRBJ2-7; D may be TRBD1 (6 bases). This CDR3 is 16 amino acids long. V lost 5 bases, J lost 3 bases, and 20 bases lay in between. CDR1 and CDR2 (germline): LNHDA, SQIVND (reference sequence). This CDR3 is CASSARRQAGFYEQYF. CDR3 bases: TGTGCCAGTAGTGCGCGGCGACAGGCTGGTTTCTACGAGCAGTACTTC.

The chain carries TRBV5-1 and TRBJ2-4, with TRBD1 as a possible D gene (5 bases). Trimming shortened V by 4 bases and J by 5 bases, and 19 bases separated the two germline ends. Germline V lookup: CDR1 SGHRS, CDR2 YFSETQ. This CDR3 is built from 16 residues. The CDR3 DNA reads TGCGCCAGCAGCATAGGGGTGAGACAGCGAGAAAACATTCAGTACTTC. This gives the protein CASSIGVRQRENIQYF.

The CDR3 DNA sequence: TGTGCCAGCAGTTCGAGCTTGGGGGAGGATCAGCCCCAGCATTTT. Translated: CASSSSLGEDQPQHF. The rearrangement uses TRBV27 and TRBJ1-5, with D perhaps matching TRBD1 (5 bases). The CDR3 has 15 amino acids. Germline CDR1 is MNHEY and CDR2 is SMNVEV (reference sequence). V lost 4 bases and J 5 bases, leaving 15 bases between the germline ends.

The rearrangement links TRBV7-3 to TRBJ1-1; D remains ambiguous. Germline lookup yields CDR1 SGHTA and CDR2 FQGTGA. V dropped 5 bases and J dropped 4 bases, with 11 bases sitting between them. The CDR3 totals 13 residues. CDR3 protein: CASSATPSTEAFF. The CDR3 DNA sequence: TGTGCCAGCAGCGCCACCCCGAGCACTGAAGCTTTCTTT.

To note about this clone: Germline and junction disagree at one end, which may indicate a read error. The V call is TRBV27, the J call TRBJ2-3; D gene unclear. The CDR3 is made up of 14 amino acids. CDR1 and CDR2 (germline): MNHEY, SMNVEV (reference sequence). CDR3: CASSLLVSRDTQYF. The DNA of the CDR3 is TGTGCCAGCAGTTTACTCGTGAGCAGAGATACGCAGTATTTT.

The genes are TRBV7-9 and TRBJ2-7; no firm D call. Germline loops: CDR1 SEHNR, CDR2 FQNEAQ (reference sequence). This CDR3 has 13 residues. Trimming removed 1 base from V and 3 bases from J, with 7 bases in between. CDR3 loop: CASSLVQNYEQYF. In DNA form, the CDR3 reads TGTGCCAGCAGCTTAGTCCAGAACTACGAGCAGTACTTC.

The chain carries TRBV10-3 and TRBJ1-5; D ambiguous. The germline V and J ends were trimmed by 6 bases and 6 bases, with 27 bases remaining between them. Germline-derived CDR1 and CDR2 are ENHRY and SYGVKD. The CDR3 contains 18 residues. CDR3 loop: CAISLTKISTLRGQPQHF. The CDR3 DNA sequence: TGTGCCATCAGCCTGACGAAGATATCGACGCTCCGGGGTCAGCCCCAGCATTTT.

The genes are TRBV18 and TRBJ2-3; D may be TRBD1 or TRBD2 (5 bases each). This CDR3 contains 12 residues. Germline lookup yields CDR1 KGHSH and CDR2 LQKENI. Trimming pared 4 bases from V and 14 bases from J, leaving 16 bases between. The CDR3 DNA follows: TGTGCCAGCTCACGACGGGACGGATTGTCGTATTTT. Protein: CASSRRDGLSYF.

V is TRBV9 and J is TRBJ2-7; 8 nucleotides line up with TRBD2. Germline CDR1 is SGDLS and CDR2 is YYNGEE. Germline trimming cut 0 bases from V and 0 bases from J; bases unmatched to any gene: 8. The CDR3 extends over 17 amino acids. DNA of the CDR3: TGTGCCAGCAGCGTAGGGGCCGGGAGGGGTAGCTCCTACGAGCAGTACTTC. Translated, it gives CASSVGAGRGSSYEQYF.

This chain links TRBV2 with TRBJ1-2; the D is unclear. V was trimmed by 4 bases and J by 6 bases, leaving 12 bases between them. Germline V lookup: CDR1 SNHLY, CDR2 FYNNEI. The CDR3 loop spans 13 amino acids. The CDR3 DNA reads TGTGCCAGCAGTGGTATCCGATTCGATGGCTACACCTTC. This translates into CASSGIRFDGYTF.

The chain joins TRBV7-9 to TRBJ1-3, with a weak D call TRBD1 (6 bases). Germline CDR1 and CDR2: SEHNR and FQNEAQ (reference sequence). V lost 4 bases and J 1 base, leaving 14 bases between the germline ends. This CDR3 has 16 residues. In DNA, the CDR3 is TGTGCCAGCAGCTCGTACAGGGAGCGGTCTGGAAACACCATATATTTT. Protein: CASSSYRERSGNTIYF. Together with reference TRBV7-9 and TRBJ1-3, the CDR3 gives the full variable domain: DTGVSQNPRHKITKRGQNVTFRCDPISEHNRLYWYRQTLGQGPEFLTYFQNEAQLEKSRLLSDRFSAERPKGSFSTLEIQRTEQGDSAMYLCASSSYRERSGNTIYFGEGSWLTVV.

The J gene is TRBJ2-5, the V gene TRBV18, with TRBD1 matching over 9 bases. The V and J ends lost 6 bases and 3 bases, in that order; junction bases with no gene match: 17. Per germline, CDR1 KGHSH and CDR2 LQKENI. The CDR3 covers 18 residues. This CDR3 reads CASSPRREGTGTKETQYF. The CDR3, as DNA: TGTGCCAGCTCTCCTCGAAGGGAGGGGACAGGGACAAAAGAGACCCAGTACTTC.

V is TRBV14 and J is TRBJ2-7; TRBD2 aligns across 13 bases. The CDR3 totals 15 residues. J lost 2 bases, V lost 4 bases, and 2 bases had no gene match. Germline lookup yields CDR1 SGHDN and CDR2 FVKESK. CDR3 sequence reads: CASSLGLAGTYEQYF. In DNA form, the CDR3 reads TGTGCCAGCAGCCTGGGACTAGCGGGAACCTACGAGCAGTACTTC.

The gene calls are TRBV5-5 and TRBJ2-2; maybe TRBD1 (5 bases). V lost 0 bases, J lost 6 bases, and 15 bases lay in between. CDR3 length equals 16 residues. Germline loops: CDR1 SGHKS, CDR2 YYEKEE (reference sequence). The CDR3 here is CASSLVPGYNAGELFF. The CDR3 DNA follows: TGTGCCAGCAGCTTGGTCCCAGGGTACAACGCCGGGGAGCTGTTTTTT.

The gene calls are TRBV9 and TRBJ1-3; 7 nucleotides line up with TRBD1. This CDR3 is built from 14 residues. The germline V gene has CDR1 SGDLS and CDR2 YYNGEE. The V gene end was trimmed by 3 bases and the J gene end by 3 bases; junction bases not matched to a gene: 3. This CDR3 reads CASSDDRVGNTIYF. The CDR3 DNA follows: TGTGCCAGCAGCGACGACAGGGTTGGAAACACCATATATTTT.

The genes are TRBV5-4 and TRBJ2-5; a possible D gene is TRBD2 (6 bases). Germline V gene lookup returns CDR1 SGHNT and CDR2 YYREEE (reference sequence). V was pared by 4 bases and J by 0 bases, with 7 bases between. The CDR3 covers 13 residues. CDR3: CASSPGDQETQYF. The CDR3 DNA is TGTGCCAGCAGCCCGGGAGACCAAGAGACCCAGTACTTC.

The J gene is TRBJ1-1, the V gene TRBV5-5; 11 positions agree with TRBD1. Trimming cost V 5 bases and J 3 bases; bases outside gene matches: 12. The CDR3 length is 17 residues. Germline CDR1 SGHKS, CDR2 YYEKEE (reference sequence). In DNA, the CDR3 is TGTGCCAGCAGGGAACGGACAGGGGGCGCGCGGTACACTGAAGCTTTCTTT. Protein: CASRERTGGARYTEAFF.

The CDR3 coding sequence is TGTGCCAGTAGTAACACCGCATCTGGAAACACCATATATTTT. Amino acid sequence: CASSNTASGNTIYF. V is TRBV19 and J is TRBJ1-3, with D unclear. Germline V lookup: CDR1 LNHDA, CDR2 SQIVND (reference sequence). Trimming removed 4 bases from V and 1 base from J, with 8 bases in between. CDR3 length: 14 residues.

The chain carries TRBV2 and TRBJ2-1; D is possibly TRBD2 (7 bases). Between the trimmed V and J ends, which lost 11 bases and 0 bases, there was a span of 29 bases. The length of the CDR3 is 19 residues. The germline V gene encodes CDR1 SNHLY and CDR2 FYNNEI. In nucleotides, the CDR3 is TGTGCCTGCTGTTATGGGGGGGCGGGGGAGGGGAGCTCCTACAATGAGCAGTTCTTC. This sequence encodes CACCYGGAGEGSSYNEQFF.

The chain's CDR3 is CASSYQLAPSGANVLTF. CDR3 nucleotides: TGTGCCAGCAGCTATCAACTAGCGCCCTCTGGGGCCAACGTCCTGACTTTC. The chain employs TRBV7-3 and TRBJ2-6, with 7 bases identical to TRBD2. CDR3 size: 17 residues. Germline CDR1 is SGHTA and CDR2 is FQGTGA. Unmatched junction bases numbered 6, after V lost 4 bases and J lost 0 bases.